The 5 T cell receptor beta chains below come from one sample, sequenced in a study of long-term antiretroviral therapy in people with HIV. The assay used was immunoSEQ (version v3.0), run at survey level. Profiling relied on immunoSEQ multiplex PCR, and the TCRdb table lists in-frame clones only, not all of them. This table has 15,000 to 20,000 clones, around 89% appearing once. The sequencing used unsorted PBMCs, collected 0.7 years before starting antiretroviral therapy. These TCRs come from a man in his forties or fifties with HIV.

This clone is medium-sized. The V call is TRBV9, the J call TRBJ1-5, with TRBD1 as a possible D gene (6 bases). The CDR3 runs 16 residues. The V gene lost 4 bases and the J gene lost 2 bases, with 16 bases spanning the gap. The germline gives CDR1 SGDLS, CDR2 YYNGEE. CDR3 sequence: CASSLGGGTGNQPQHF. The DNA of the CDR3 is TGTGCCAGCAGCCTGGGGGGGGGCACAGGCAATCAGCCCCAGCATTTT.

This sequence joins TRBV25-1 and TRBJ2-1; D ambiguous. The germline CDR1 and CDR2 sequences are MGHDK and SYGVNS. V was pared by 6 bases and J by 5 bases, with 11 bases between. This CDR3 is built from 13 residues. The CDR3 region has the DNA TGTGCCAGCAGGGACGGGTTCAACAATGAGCAGTTCTTC. Its translation is CASRDGFNNEQFF.

The rearrangement uses TRBV18 and TRBJ1-2; D remains unclear. The CDR3 totals 13 residues. Trimming removed 2 bases at V and 8 bases at J, with 12 bases between. CDR1 is KGHSH, CDR2 LQKENI, per germline. The chain's CDR3 is CASSPSVRQGYTF. The CDR3, as DNA: TGTGCCAGCTCACCATCTGTCAGGCAAGGCTACACCTTC.

This sequence joins TRBV29-1 and TRBJ1-1; no clear D. The CDR3 contains 13 residues. Germline assignment: CDR1 SQVTM and CDR2 ANQGSEA. The V end was cut by 6 bases, the J end by 3 bases, with 14 bases between. The CDR3 is CSVEFGLYTEAFF. For the CDR3, the DNA is TGCAGCGTGGAGTTTGGATTGTACACTGAAGCTTTCTTT.

This sequence joins TRBV5-1 and TRBJ2-3; TRBD2 agrees at 14 bases. Germline V gene sequence: CDR1 SGHRS, CDR2 YFSETQ. The CDR3 extends over 18 amino acids. The J segment lost 2 bases and the V segment lost 2 bases, leaving 7 bases of the junction unmatched. CDR3 nucleotide sequence: TGCGCCAGCAGCTTACCGTGGACTAGCGGGGGGACCACAGATACGCAGTATTTT. It yields the protein CASSLPWTSGGTTDTQYF. The full variable domain, rest sourced from reference TRBV5-1 and TRBJ2-3, is KAGVTQTPRYLIKTRGQQVTLSCSPISGHRSVSWYQQTPGQGLQFLFEYFSETQRNKGNFPGRFSGRQFSNSRSEMNVSTLELGDSALYLCASSLPWTSGGTTDTQYFGPGTRLTVL.